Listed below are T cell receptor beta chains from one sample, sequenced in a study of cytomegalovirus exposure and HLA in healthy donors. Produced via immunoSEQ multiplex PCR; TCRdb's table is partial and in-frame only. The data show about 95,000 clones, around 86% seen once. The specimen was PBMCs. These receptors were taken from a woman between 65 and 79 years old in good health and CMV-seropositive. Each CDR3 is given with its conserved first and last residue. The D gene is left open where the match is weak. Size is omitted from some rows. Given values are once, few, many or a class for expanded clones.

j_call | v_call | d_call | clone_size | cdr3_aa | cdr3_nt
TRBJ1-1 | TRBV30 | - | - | CAWRRNTNTEAFF | TGTGCCTGGAGAAGAAACACGAACACTGAAGCTTTCTTT
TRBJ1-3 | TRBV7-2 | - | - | CASSLGGLAGNTIYF | TGTGCCAGCAGCTTGGGGGGGCTAGCTGGAAACACCATATATTTT
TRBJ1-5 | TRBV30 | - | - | CAWSPTGNNQPQHF | TGTGCCTGGAGCCCCACAGGGAACAATCAGCCCCAGCATTTT
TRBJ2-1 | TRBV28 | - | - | CASSSRGNEQFF | TGTGCCAGCAGTTCCAGGGGAAATGAGCAGTTCTTC
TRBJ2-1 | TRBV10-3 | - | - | CATRTNDNEQFF | TGTGCCACCAGGACTAACGACAATGAGCAGTTCTTC
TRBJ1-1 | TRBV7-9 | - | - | CASSLPRAGYTEAFF | TGTGCCAGCAGCTTGCCTCGGGCAGGGTACACTGAAGCTTTCTTT
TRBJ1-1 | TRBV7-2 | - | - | CASSFRGGYTEAFF | TGTGCCAGCAGCTTTAGGGGGGGGTACACTGAAGCTTTCTTT
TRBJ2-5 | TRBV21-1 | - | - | CASSKLRLAGVGETQYF | TGTGCCAGCAGCAAACTCCGCCTAGCGGGAGTCGGAGAGACCCAGTACTTC
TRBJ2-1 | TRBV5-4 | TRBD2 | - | CASSISGRARNEQFF | TGTGCCAGCAGTATTAGCGGGAGGGCCCGGAATGAGCAGTTCTTC
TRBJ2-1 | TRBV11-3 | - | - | CASSPGTGSSYNEQFF | TGTGCCAGCAGCCCCGGAACGGGGAGCTCCTACAATGAGCAGTTCTTC
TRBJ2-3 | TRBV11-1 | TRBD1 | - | CAVQGAADTQYF | TGTGCCGTACAGGGGGCCGCAGATACGCAGTATTTT
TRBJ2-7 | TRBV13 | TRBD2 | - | CASSFPGTSGISSYEQYF | TGTGCCAGCAGCTTCCCCGGGACTAGCGGGATCAGCTCCTACGAGCAGTACTTC
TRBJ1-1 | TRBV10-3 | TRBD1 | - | CAISRQGWGNTEAFF | TGTGCCATCAGCCGACAGGGATGGGGAAACACTGAAGCTTTCTTT
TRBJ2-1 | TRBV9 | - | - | CASSVGRGSYNEQFF | TGTGCCAGCAGCGTAGGAAGGGGCTCCTACAATGAGCAGTTCTTC
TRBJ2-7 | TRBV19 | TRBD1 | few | CASSLRGTGRTYEQYF | TGTGCCAGTAGTTTACGTGGGACAGGGAGAACCTACGAGCAGTACTTC
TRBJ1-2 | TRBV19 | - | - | CASSIVRDYGYIF | TGTGCCAGTAGTATCGTAAGGGACTATGGCTACATCTTC
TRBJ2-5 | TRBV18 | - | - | CASTTTAGETQYF | TGTGCCAGCACAACTACCGCAGGGGAGACCCAGTACTTC
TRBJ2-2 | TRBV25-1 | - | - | CASSPIGKAGELFF | TGTGCCAGCAGTCCAATCGGTAAAGCCGGGGAGCTGTTTTTT
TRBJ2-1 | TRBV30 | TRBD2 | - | CAWSGTSGGVEQFF | TGTGCCTGGAGTGGGACTAGCGGGGGGGTTGAGCAGTTCTTC
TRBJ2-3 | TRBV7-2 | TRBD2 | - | CASSWTSGSTDTQYF | TGTGCCAGCAGCTGGACTAGCGGGAGCACAGATACGCAGTATTTT
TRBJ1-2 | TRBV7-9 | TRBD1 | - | CASSRGGTGGLGSYGYTF | TGTGCCAGCAGCCGGGGGGGGACAGGGGGCCTCGGAAGCTATGGCTACACCTTC
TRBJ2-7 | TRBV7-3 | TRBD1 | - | CASSLGTGGLYEQYF | TGTGCCAGCAGCCTTGGGACAGGGGGCCTCTACGAGCAGTACTTC
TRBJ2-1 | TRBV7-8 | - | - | CASSNRALSVRYNEQFF | TGTGCCAGCAGTAACAGGGCTCTGTCCGTCCGCTACAATGAGCAGTTCTTC
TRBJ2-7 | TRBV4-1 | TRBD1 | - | CASSQLGQGTYEQYF | TGCGCCAGCAGCCAACTGGGACAGGGTACCTACGAGCAGTACTTC
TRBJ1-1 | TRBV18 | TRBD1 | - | CASSPGVPGGPNTEAFF | TGTGCCAGCTCACCAGGGGTTCCAGGGGGCCCGAACACTGAAGCTTTCTTT
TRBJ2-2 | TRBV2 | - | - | CASRSGEIPGELFF | TGTGCCAGCAGATCGGGAGAGATTCCCGGGGAGCTGTTTTTT
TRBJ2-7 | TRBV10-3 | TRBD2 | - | CASVSGTSGYEQYF | TGTGCCAGCGTGAGCGGGACTAGCGGTTACGAGCAGTACTTC
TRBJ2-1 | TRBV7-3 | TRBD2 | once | CASSLTGLAGDEQFF | TGTGCCAGCAGCTTAACGGGACTAGCGGGAGATGAGCAGTTCTTC
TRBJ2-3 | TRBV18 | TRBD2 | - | CASSSNLTSGRFTDTQYF | TGTGCCAGCTCATCTAACCTCACTAGCGGGAGGTTCACAGATACGCAGTATTTT
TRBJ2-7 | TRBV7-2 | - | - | CASSLKQGTEQYF | TGTGCCAGCAGCCTGAAACAGGGTACCGAGCAGTACTTC
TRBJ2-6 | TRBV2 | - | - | CASSVRTPSSGANVLTF | TGTGCCAGCAGTGTTAGGACACCAAGCTCTGGGGCCAACGTCCTGACTTTC
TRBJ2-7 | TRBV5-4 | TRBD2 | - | CASSPAGGHTYEQYF | TGTGCCAGCAGCCCGGCGGGGGGCCATACCTACGAGCAGTACTTC
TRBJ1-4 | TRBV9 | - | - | CASSVAGGQQNEKLFF | TGTGCCAGCAGCGTAGCTGGCGGACAGCAAAATGAAAAACTGTTTTTT
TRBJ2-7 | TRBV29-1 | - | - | CSVVPRMSSYEQYF | TGCAGCGTTGTGCCCCGAATGAGCTCCTACGAGCAGTACTTC
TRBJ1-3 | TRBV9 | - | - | CASSPQTGNSGNTIYF | TGTGCCAGCAGCCCTCAGACAGGCAACTCTGGAAACACCATATATTTT
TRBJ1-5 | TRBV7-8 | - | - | CASSQGAGQPQHF | TGTGCCAGCAGTCAAGGAGCAGGGCAGCCCCAGCATTTT
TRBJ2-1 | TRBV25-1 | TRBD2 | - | CASRPRLAGYNEQFF | TGTGCCAGCAGGCCCAGACTAGCGGGCTACAATGAGCAGTTCTTC
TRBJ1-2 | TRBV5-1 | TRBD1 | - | CASSTGTDGYTF | TGCGCCAGCAGCACCGGGACAGATGGCTACACCTTC
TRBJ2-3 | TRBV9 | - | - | CASSVGGASDTQYF | TGTGCCAGCAGCGTAGGAGGAGCCTCAGATACGCAGTATTTT
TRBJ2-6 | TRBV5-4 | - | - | CASRPDRANSGAANVLTF | TGTGCCAGCAGACCTGACAGAGCCAACTCTGGGGCGGCCAACGTCCTGACTTTC
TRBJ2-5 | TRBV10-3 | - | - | CAISKNQQGNQETQYF | TGTGCCATCAGTAAAAATCAACAGGGTAACCAAGAGACCCAGTACTTC
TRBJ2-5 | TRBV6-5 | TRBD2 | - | CASSRGGGQETQYF | TGTGCCAGCAGCCGTGGGGGGGGACAAGAGACCCAGTACTTC
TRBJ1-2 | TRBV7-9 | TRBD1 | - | CASSSIETGGDGYTF | TGTGCCAGCAGTTCAATAGAGACAGGGGGAGATGGCTACACCTTC
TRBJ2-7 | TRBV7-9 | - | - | CSSSRPAGYEQYF | TGTTCCAGCAGCCGACCCGCGGGTTACGAGCAGTACTTC
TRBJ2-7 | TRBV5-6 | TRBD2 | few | CASSSGRGGYEQYF | TGTGCCAGCAGCTCAGGTCGGGGGGGCTACGAGCAGTACTTC
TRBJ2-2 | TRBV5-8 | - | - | CASSLVLAGELFF | TGTGCCAGCAGCTTGGTTTTAGCCGGGGAGCTGTTTTTT
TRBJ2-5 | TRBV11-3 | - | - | CASSLGDRTATQETQYF | TGTGCCAGCAGCTTAGGCGACCGGACAGCCACGCAAGAGACCCAGTACTTC
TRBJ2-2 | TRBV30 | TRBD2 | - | CAWSRAPAGLAGELFF | TGTGCCTGGAGTCGGGCGCCAGCGGGACTAGCCGGGGAGCTGTTTTTT
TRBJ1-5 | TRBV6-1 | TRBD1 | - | CASSEGDRTINQPQHF | TGTGCCAGCAGTGAGGGGGACAGGACAATCAATCAGCCCCAGCATTTT
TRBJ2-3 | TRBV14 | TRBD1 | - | CASSQTGQGDTQYF | TGTGCCAGCAGCCAAACCGGACAGGGAGATACGCAGTATTTT
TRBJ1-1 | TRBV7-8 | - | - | CASSLESRSTEAFF | TGTGCCAGCAGCTTAGAATCTAGAAGCACTGAAGCTTTCTTT
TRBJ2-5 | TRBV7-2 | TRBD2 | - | CASSFLAGGPETQYF | TGTGCCAGCAGCTTCTTAGCGGGAGGACCAGAGACCCAGTACTTC
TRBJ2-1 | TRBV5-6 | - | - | CASTLGASNEQFF | TGTGCCAGCACCTTGGGAGCTAGCAATGAGCAGTTCTTC